The T cell receptor (beta chain) described here comes from a study of OX40 agonist ivuxolimab in advanced cancers. Overall study context: Every 2 weeks, ivuxolimab was infused into the patients intravenously at between 0.01 and 10 mg/kg. Dose-escalation patients' cancers were hepatocellular carcinoma, melanoma, renal cell or head and neck cancer. Findings and limits, study-wide: Relative to CD4+ cells, CD8+ T cells on average had more expanded clones. CD4+ and CD8+ blood T cells expanded clonally by week 6 at 0.1 to 3.0 mg/kg.

Germline V gene sequence: CDR1 ENHRY, CDR2 SYGVKD. Trimming removed 11 bases from V and 3 bases from J; junction bases left unmatched: 7. CDR3 size: 13 residues. The protocol was immunoSEQ multiplex PCR, while the TCRdb copy is restricted to in-frame clones and leaves out a portion. The table has 74,000 or so clones, roughly 91% seen once. This clone came up a few times. Its antigen is undetermined. This sample comprised CD4+ or CD8+ T cells sorted from blood, obtained in a trial of the OX40 agonist ivuxolimab. This chain uses TRBV10-3 with TRBJ2-7; TRBD2 aligns across 10 bases. The receptor comes from an adult with an advanced solid tumor such as melanoma, head and neck, liver or kidney cancer. CDR3 protein: CAAATSGIYEQYF. In DNA, the CDR3 is TGTGCCGCCGCTACTAGCGGGATCTACGAGCAGTACTTC.